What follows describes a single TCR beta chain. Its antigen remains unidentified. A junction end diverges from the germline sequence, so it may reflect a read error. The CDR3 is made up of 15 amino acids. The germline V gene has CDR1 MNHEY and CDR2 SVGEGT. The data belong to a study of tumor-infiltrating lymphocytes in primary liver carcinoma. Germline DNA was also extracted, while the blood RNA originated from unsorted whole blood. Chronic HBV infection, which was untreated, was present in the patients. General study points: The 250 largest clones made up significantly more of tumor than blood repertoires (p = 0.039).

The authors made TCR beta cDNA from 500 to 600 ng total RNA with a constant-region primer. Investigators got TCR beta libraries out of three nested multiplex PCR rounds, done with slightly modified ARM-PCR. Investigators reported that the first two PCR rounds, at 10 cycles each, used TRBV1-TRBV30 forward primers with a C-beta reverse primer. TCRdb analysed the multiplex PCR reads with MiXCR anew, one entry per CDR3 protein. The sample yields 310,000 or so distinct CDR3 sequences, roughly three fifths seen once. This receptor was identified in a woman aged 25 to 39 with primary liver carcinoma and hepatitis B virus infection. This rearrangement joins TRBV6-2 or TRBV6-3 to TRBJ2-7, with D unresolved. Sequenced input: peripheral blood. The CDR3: CTSSSIRSVSYEQYF. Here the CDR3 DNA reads TGTACCAGCAGCTCGATCCGATCCGTCTCCTACGAGCAGTACTTC.